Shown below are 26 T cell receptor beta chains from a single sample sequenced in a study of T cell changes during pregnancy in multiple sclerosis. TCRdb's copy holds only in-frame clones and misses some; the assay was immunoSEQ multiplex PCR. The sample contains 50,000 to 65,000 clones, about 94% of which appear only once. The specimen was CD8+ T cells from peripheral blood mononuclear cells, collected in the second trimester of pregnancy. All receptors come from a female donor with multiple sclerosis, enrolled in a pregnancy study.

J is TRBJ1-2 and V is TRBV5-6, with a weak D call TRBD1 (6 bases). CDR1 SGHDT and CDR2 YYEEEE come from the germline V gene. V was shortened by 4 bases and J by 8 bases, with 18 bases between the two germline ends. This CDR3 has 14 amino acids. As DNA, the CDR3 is TGTGCCAGCAGCCCCGTGGGGGACATCGGGGGCTACACCTTC. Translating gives CASSPVGDIGGYTF.

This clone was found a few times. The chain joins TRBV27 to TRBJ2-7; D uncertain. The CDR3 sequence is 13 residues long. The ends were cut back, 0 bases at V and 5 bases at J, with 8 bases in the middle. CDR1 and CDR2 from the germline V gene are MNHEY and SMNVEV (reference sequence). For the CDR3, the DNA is TGTGCCAGCAGTTTATCACAGTCCCACGAGCAGTACTTC. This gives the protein CASSLSQSHEQYF.

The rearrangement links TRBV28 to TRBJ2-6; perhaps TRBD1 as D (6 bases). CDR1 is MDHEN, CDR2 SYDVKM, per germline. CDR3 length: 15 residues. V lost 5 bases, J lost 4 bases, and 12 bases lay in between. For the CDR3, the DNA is TGTGCCAGCAGTGATACAGGGTGGGGGGCCAACGTCCTGACTTTC. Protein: CASSDTGWGANVLTF. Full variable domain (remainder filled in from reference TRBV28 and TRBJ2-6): DVKVTQSSRYLVKRTGEKVFLECVQDMDHENMFWYRQDPGLGLRLIYFSYDVKMKEKGDIPEGYSVSREKKERFSLILESASTNQTSMYLCASSDTGWGANVLTFGAGSRLTVL.

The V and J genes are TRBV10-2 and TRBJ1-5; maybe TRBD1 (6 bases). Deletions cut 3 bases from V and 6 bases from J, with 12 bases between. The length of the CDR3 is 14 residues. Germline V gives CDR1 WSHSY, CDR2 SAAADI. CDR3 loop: CASSEQGEGQPQHF. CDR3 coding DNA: TGCGCCAGCAGTGAACAGGGAGAAGGTCAGCCCCAGCATTTT.

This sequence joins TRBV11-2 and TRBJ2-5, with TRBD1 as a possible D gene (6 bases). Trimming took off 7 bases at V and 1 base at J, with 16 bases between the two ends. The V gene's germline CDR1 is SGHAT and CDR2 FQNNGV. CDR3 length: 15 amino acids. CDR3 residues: CASTAPGQSQETQYF. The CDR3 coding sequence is TGTGCCAGCACCGCCCCGGGACAAAGCCAAGAGACCCAGTACTTC.

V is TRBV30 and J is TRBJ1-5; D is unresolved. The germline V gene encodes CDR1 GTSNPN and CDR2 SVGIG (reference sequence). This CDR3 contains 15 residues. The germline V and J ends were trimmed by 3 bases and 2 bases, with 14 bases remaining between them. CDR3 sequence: CAWSVRGPGNQPQHF. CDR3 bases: TGTGCCTGGAGCGTTAGAGGGCCGGGCAATCAGCCCCAGCATTTT.

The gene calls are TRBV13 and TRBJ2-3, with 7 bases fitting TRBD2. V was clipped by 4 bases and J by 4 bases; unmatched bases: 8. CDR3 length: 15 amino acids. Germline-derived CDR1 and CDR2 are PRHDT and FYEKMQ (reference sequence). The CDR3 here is CASSSTSDRADTQYF. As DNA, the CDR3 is TGTGCCAGCAGCTCAACTAGCGATAGGGCAGATACGCAGTATTTT. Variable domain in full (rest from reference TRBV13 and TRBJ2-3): AAGVIQSPRHLIKEKRETATLKCYPIPRHDTVYWYQQGPGQDPQFLISFYEKMQSDKGSIPDRFSAQQFSDYHSELNMSSLELGDSALYFCASSSTSDRADTQYFGPGTRLTVL.

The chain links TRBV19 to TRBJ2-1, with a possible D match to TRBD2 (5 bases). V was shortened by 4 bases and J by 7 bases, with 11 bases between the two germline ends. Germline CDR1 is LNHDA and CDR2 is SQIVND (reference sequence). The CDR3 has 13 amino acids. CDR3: CASSTGLLNEQFF. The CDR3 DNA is TGTGCCAGTAGTACAGGACTTTTAAATGAGCAGTTCTTC.

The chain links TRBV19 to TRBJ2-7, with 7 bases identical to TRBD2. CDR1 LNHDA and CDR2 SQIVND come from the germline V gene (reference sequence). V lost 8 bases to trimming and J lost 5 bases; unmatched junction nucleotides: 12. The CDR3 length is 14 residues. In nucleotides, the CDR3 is TGTGCCAGTGGAACGGGCGGGAGCGTAAACGAGCAGTACTTC. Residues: CASGTGGSVNEQYF.

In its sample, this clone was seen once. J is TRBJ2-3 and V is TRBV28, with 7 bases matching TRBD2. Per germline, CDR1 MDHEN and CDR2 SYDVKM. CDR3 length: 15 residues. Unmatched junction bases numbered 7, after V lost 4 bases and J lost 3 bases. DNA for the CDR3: TGTGCCAGCAGTTCTTGGGGGGAGGGTACAGATACGCAGTATTTT. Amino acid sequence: CASSSWGEGTDTQYF.

The CDR3 spells CASSNSGQINQPQHF. CDR3 bases: TGTGCCAGCAGTAACTCGGGACAGATCAATCAGCCCCAGCATTTT. The chain is built from TRBV7-9 and TRBJ1-5; 7 bases are a match to TRBD1. V trimming: 6 bases; J trimming: 3 bases; junction bases outside the gene matches: 8. Germline V lookup: CDR1 SEHNR, CDR2 FQNEAQ (reference sequence). This CDR3 spans 15 amino acids.

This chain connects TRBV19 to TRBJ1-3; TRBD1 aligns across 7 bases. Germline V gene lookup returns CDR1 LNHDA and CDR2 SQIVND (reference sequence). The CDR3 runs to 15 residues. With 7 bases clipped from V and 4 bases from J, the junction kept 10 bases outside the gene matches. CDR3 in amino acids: CASTLRGGSGNTIYF. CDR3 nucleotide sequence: TGTGCCAGTACCCTCAGAGGGGGCTCCGGAAACACCATATATTTT.

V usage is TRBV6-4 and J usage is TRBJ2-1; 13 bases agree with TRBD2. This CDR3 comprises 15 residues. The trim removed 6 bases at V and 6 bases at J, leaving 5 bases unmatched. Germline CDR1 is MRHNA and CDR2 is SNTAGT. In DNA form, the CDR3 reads TGTGCCAGCAGCCTACTAGCGGGAGGGCCCAATGAGCAGTTCTTC. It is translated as CASSLLAGGPNEQFF.

The CDR3 nucleotides read TGCGCCAGCAGCCAAGATACAGGGGATCCTGAAGCTTTCTTT. Translation: CASSQDTGDPEAFF. The V call is TRBV4-1, the J call TRBJ1-1; TRBD1 agrees at 7 bases. The germline V gene has CDR1 MGHRA and CDR2 YSYEKL. Trimming removed 0 bases from V and 6 bases from J; junction bases left unmatched: 4. This CDR3 spans 14 amino acids.

The CDR3 nucleotides are TGCGCCAGCAGCATACTAGCGGAGGGCCCCGGGGAGCTGTTTTTT. Translation: CASSILAEGPGELFF. The chain combines TRBV4-1 with TRBJ2-2; 8 bases align to TRBD2. Germline V gives CDR1 MGHRA, CDR2 YSYEKL. With V trimmed by 5 bases and J by 6 bases, 8 bases remained unmatched. The CDR3 spans 15 residues.

Here the CDR3 DNA reads TGTGCCAGCAGTTTATACCCGAGCGGCTACACTGAAGCTTTCTTT. Its protein product is CASSLYPSGYTEAFF. This sequence joins TRBV27 and TRBJ1-1; D not certain. The CDR3 extends over 15 amino acids. Germline CDR1 MNHEY, CDR2 SMNVEV (reference sequence). Between the trimmed V and J ends, which lost 1 base and 3 bases, there was a span of 12 bases.

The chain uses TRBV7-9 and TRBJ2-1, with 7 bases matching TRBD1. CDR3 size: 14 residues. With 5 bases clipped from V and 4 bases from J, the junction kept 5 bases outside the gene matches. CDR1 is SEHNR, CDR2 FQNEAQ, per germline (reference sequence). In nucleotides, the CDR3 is TGTGCCAGCAGCCTATCAGGGGGATACAATGAGCAGTTCTTC. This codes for CASSLSGGYNEQFF.

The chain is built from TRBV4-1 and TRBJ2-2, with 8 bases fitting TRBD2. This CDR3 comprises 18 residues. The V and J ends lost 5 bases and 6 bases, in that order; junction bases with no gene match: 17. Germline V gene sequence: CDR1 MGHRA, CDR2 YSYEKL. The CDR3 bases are TGCGCCAGCAGCGCCTCCCCGGGACTAGTTCCTGGCGCCGGGGAGCTGTTTTTT. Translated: CASSASPGLVPGAGELFF.

DNA of the CDR3: TGCGCCAGCGCTCAGTTTCTGGGCGGGAGCTTATACGAGCAGTACTTC. Translating it yields CASAQFLGGSLYEQYF. This sequence joins TRBV5-1 and TRBJ2-7, with TRBD2 identical over 7 bases. The CDR3 is 16 residues long. The V gene end was trimmed by 7 bases and the J gene end by 4 bases; junction bases not matched to a gene: 17. Germline CDR1 SGHRS, CDR2 YFSETQ.

The CDR3 DNA is TGTGCCAGCTCACCACCGCAGGTTCCCTACGAGCAGTACTTC. Encoded protein: CASSPPQVPYEQYF. The V and J genes are TRBV18 and TRBJ2-7; D is uncertain. The V gene lost 0 bases and the J gene lost 2 bases, with 8 bases spanning the gap. The CDR3 sequence is 14 residues long. Germline V CDR1 and CDR2: KGHSH, LQKENI.

The CDR3 region is CASSTGTSGPDEQYF. CDR3 DNA sequence: TGTGCCAGCAGCACGGGGACTAGCGGGCCTGACGAGCAGTACTTC. This chain connects TRBV9 to TRBJ2-7; 12 nucleotides match TRBD2. J lost 5 bases, V lost 4 bases, and 7 bases had no gene match. The CDR3 is made up of 15 amino acids. Germline values: CDR1 SGDLS, CDR2 YYNGEE.

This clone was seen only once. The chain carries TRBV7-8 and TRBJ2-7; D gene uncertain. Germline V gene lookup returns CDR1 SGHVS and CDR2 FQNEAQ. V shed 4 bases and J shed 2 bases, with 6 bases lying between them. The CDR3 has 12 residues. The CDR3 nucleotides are TGTGCCAGCAGCTCTACCCCCTACGAGCAGTACTTC. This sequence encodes CASSSTPYEQYF. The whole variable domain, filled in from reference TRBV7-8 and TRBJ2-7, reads GAGVSQSPRYKVAKRGQDVALRCDPISGHVSLFWYQQALGQGPEFLTYFQNEAQLDKSGLPSDRFFAERPEGSVSTLKIQRTQQEDSAVYLCASSSTPYEQYFGPGTRLTVT.

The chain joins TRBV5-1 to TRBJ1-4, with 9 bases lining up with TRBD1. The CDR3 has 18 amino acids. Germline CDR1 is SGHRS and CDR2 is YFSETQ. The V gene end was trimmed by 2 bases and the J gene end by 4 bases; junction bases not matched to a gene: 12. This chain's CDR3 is CASSLAGQGWKSNEKLFF. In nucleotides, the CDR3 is TGCGCCAGCAGCTTAGCGGGACAGGGTTGGAAAAGTAATGAAAAACTGTTTTTT.

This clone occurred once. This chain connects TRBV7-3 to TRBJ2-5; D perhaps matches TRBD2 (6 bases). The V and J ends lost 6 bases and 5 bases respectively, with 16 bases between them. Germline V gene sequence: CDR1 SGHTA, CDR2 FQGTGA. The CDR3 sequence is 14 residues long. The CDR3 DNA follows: TGTGCCAGCAGTGGACTAACGAGTGGGGAGACCCAGTACTTC. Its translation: CASSGLTSGETQYF.

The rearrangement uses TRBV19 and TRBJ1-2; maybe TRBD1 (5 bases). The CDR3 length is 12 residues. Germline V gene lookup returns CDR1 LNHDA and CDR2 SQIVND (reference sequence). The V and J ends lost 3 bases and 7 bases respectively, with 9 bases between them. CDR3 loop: CASSIGGAGYTF. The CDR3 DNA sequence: TGTGCCAGTAGTATTGGTGGGGCTGGCTACACCTTC.

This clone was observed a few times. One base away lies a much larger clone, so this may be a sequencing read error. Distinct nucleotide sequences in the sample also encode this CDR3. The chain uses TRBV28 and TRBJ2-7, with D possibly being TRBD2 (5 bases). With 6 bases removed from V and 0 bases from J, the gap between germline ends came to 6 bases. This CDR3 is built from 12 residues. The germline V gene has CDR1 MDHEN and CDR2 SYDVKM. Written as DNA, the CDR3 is TGTGCCAGCAGCCGGGACTCCTACGAGCAGTACTTC. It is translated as CASSRDSYEQYF.